This entry describes one TCR beta chain. Original methodology: Reference gene primer amplification yielded estimated nucleated cell counts. Sequencing was performed with immunoSEQ multiplex PCR; in TCRdb, only in-frame clones are kept and a portion is missing. V and J calls and clone size come straight from that table; D and trimming were deduced from the DNA. The sample records 120,000 to 150,000 clones, approximately 87% being singletons. This entry is derived from a study of blood T cell repertoires in COVID-19. The overall study: Spain, Italy and the United States supplied samples that represented acute and convalescent COVID-19. T cells, B-cell-depleted T cells, or PBMCs supplied cDNA or gDNA.

Sequenced material: peripheral blood. The receptor was derived from a man older than 75 with acute or convalescent COVID-19.

DNA for the CDR3: TGTGCCACCAGTGACAGTCCAGGGGATAATCAGCCCCAGCATTTT. Translation: CATSDSPGDNQPQHF. The rearrangement uses TRBV24-1 and TRBJ1-5, with D perhaps TRBD1 (6 bases). Germline loops: CDR1 KGHDR, CDR2 SFDVKD. Trimming took off 4 bases at V and 4 bases at J, with 13 bases between the two ends. This CDR3 comprises 15 residues.